The rows below give T cell receptor beta chains drawn from one sample of a study of T cells in Graves' hyperthyroidism and ophthalmopathy. TCRdb redid the calling of the multiplex PCR reads with MiXCR, one entry per CDR3 protein. The table shows about 250,000 distinct CDR3 sequences, with approximately 23% occurring only once. Sample: blood. The receptors come from a man aged 25-45 years with Graves' ophthalmopathy. CDR3s leave out the opening cysteine and the closing phenylalanine or tryptophan.

j_call v_call cdr3_aa
TRBJ2-2 TRBV5-1 ASSAGQEGGELF
TRBJ2-2 TRBV2 ASSEPGRVSTGELF
TRBJ1-2 TRBV7-9 ASSLGADGYT
TRBJ2-2 TRBV20-1 SARDQGVLGGELF
TRBJ2-1 TRBV12-3/TRBV12-4 ASSLIIGQDNEQF
TRBJ2-2 TRBV3-1 ASTPTSGRVTGELF
TRBJ1-2 TRBV28 ASSFRRRGGYT
TRBJ2-1 TRBV29-1 SVVLRERFNEQF
TRBJ1-2 TRBV10-3 AISESVSPNYGYT
TRBJ2-1 TRBV6-1 ALDWQRNNEQF
TRBJ1-4 TRBV18 ASSRAGGSNEKLF
TRBJ2-6 TRBV30 AWSSLKNTGANVLT
TRBJ1-1 TRBV6-5 ASSYSRAGAGTEAF
TRBJ1-1 TRBV28 ATLRKGARTTEAF
TRBJ2-1 TRBV3-1 ASSQTLAGRGEQF
TRBJ2-5 TRBV24-1 ATSGGGSSQETQY
TRBJ2-1 TRBV27 ASKRVVGISYYNEQF
TRBJ2-7 TRBV12-3/TRBV12-4 ASSWGGVAYEQY
TRBJ2-7 TRBV5-1 ASSLGQTPYEQY
TRBJ2-3 TRBV27 ASSFYGGRTDTQY
TRBJ1-6 TRBV30 AWGEDSNSPLH
TRBJ2-7 TRBV28 ASSRIAGLGSYEQY
TRBJ1-1 TRBV19 ASSFRGSTEAF
TRBJ2-2 TRBV19 ASSPPTGTGKRELF
TRBJ2-7 TRBV2 ASLGPSDSSYEQY
TRBJ2-2 TRBV6-4 ASSTRTSQNTGELF
TRBJ1-2 TRBV10-3 AIRITPGGANYGYT
TRBJ2-7 TRBV5-6 ASSLAREDGYEQY
TRBJ2-2 TRBV5-1 ASSVKVEGGELF
TRBJ1-2 TRBV2 ASSRTGGMGYT
TRBJ1-1 TRBV9 ASSPGGSTNTEAF
TRBJ2-1 TRBV10-3 ATGKVSGAGNEQF
TRBJ2-2 TRBV6-5 ASSYLGGTTGELF
TRBJ2-5 TRBV24-1 ATSDGGLAGGRGETQY
TRBJ2-3 TRBV7-9 ASSLSRLGETDTQY
TRBJ2-3 TRBV20-1 SGASGPYTDTQY
TRBJ1-6 TRBV7-9 ASSGGTGASNSPLH
TRBJ1-4 TRBV5-1 ASTPQWNRSNEKLF
TRBJ2-1 TRBV20-1 SARLAGPPLGEQF
TRBJ2-2 TRBV12-3/TRBV12-4 ASSPSRLGTGELF
TRBJ1-5 TRBV30 AWTTGPINQPQH